This T cell receptor beta chain emerged from a study of breast tumors, draining lymph nodes, adjacent tissues. The V gene lost 2 bases and the J gene lost 6 bases, with 11 bases spanning the gap. The germline V gene encodes CDR1 LGHNA and CDR2 YSLEER. CDR3 length: 14 residues. Breast cancer patients provided tissue from their axillary draining lymph nodes. TCRdb re-analysed the multiplex PCR reads in MiXCR, keeping a single row per CDR3 protein. The sample lists about 200,000 distinct CDR3 sequences, nearly 35% occurring once. This clonotype was obtained from a female donor with breast cancer. Some clones in this sample may be carry-over from other donors' samples. The chain uses TRBV4-3 and TRBJ1-5; D might be TRBD1 (5 bases). Input material: axillary lymph node tissue. DNA for the CDR3: TGCGCCAGCAGCCAAAGCTGGGGCGGTCAGCCCCAGCATTTT. Encoded protein: CASSQSWGGQPQHF.